The 12 T cell receptor beta chains given below trace back to one sample, sequenced in a study of beta chain features in type 1 diabetes. Points from the study as a whole: Within each of all four CD4+ subsets, Type 1 diabetes patients had TCRB CDR3s that were moderately but significantly shorter.

Every bit of the isolated RNA underwent reverse transcription, so sequencing read expressed TCRB transcripts. TCRdb's table, derived via immunoSEQ multiplex PCR, lists solely in-frame clones and lacks some. The profile shows approximately 360,000 clones, around an eighth of them singletons. Antigens of these TCRs are unknown. The sample consisted of naive CD4+ T cells from blood. The origin of the receptors is a woman between 18 and 29 years old with type 1 diabetes.

The J gene is TRBJ2-1, the V gene TRBV15; D is uncertain. Germline values: CDR1 LNHNV, CDR2 YYDKDF (reference sequence). V lost 0 bases and J lost 8, with 8 bases in between. This CDR3 comprises 13 residues. The CDR3 DNA follows: TGTGCCACCAGCAGAGATAAATCGTATGAGCAGTTCTTC. It translates to CATSRDKSYEQFF.

With respect to this clone: This same CDR3 is encoded by further DNA sequences in the sample. V gene TRBV29-1 combines with J gene TRBJ1-5; D unresolved. Germline V CDR1 and CDR2: SQVTM, ANQGSEA. There are 12 residues in the CDR3. V was trimmed by 4 bases and J by 0 bases, leaving 4 bases between them. CDR3 nucleotide sequence: TGCAGCGTTGGCGGTAGCAATCAGCCCCAGCATTTT. This encodes CSVGGSNQPQHF. The full variable domain, in which reference TRBV29-1 and TRBJ1-5 provide the parts outside the CDR3, is SAVISQKPSRDICQRGTSLTIQCQVDSQVTMMFWYRQQPGQSLTLIATANQGSEATYESGFVIDKFPISRPNLTFSTLTVSNMSPEDSSIYLCSVGGSNQPQHFGDGTRLSIL.

The chain carries TRBV4-2 and TRBJ2-4, with 16 positions matching TRBD2. Germline CDR1 is LGHNA and CDR2 is YNFKEQ. The CDR3 loop spans 21 amino acids. Germline trimming cut 1 base from V and 5 bases from J; bases unmatched to any gene: 14. CDR3 DNA sequence: TGTGCCAGCAGCCAAGTCCTCTCTCCGGGACTAGCGGGAGGGCAGGAAAACATTCAGTACTTC. Translated, it gives CASSQVLSPGLAGGQENIQYF.

This clone has more than one count but fewer than ten. The rearrangement links TRBV4-1 to TRBJ2-2; TRBD1 matches 7 bases. The germline V gene has CDR1 MGHRA and CDR2 YSYEKL. V was pared by 3 bases and J by 2 bases, with 3 bases of the junction left unmatched. CDR3 length: 15 residues. The CDR3 DNA sequence: TGCGCCAGCAGCCATTACAGGGGAAACACCGGGGAGCTGTTTTTT. It is translated as CASSHYRGNTGELFF.

There are a few counts of this clone. This rearrangement joins TRBV25-1 to TRBJ2-5; D unresolved. CDR1 MGHDK and CDR2 SYGVNS come from the germline V gene. The CDR3 has 14 residues. The germline V and J ends were trimmed by 1 base and 0 bases, with 6 bases remaining between them. CDR3 residues: CASSEFRNQETQYF. As DNA, the CDR3 is TGTGCCAGCAGTGAATTCAGGAACCAAGAGACCCAGTACTTC.

This clone was detected only a few times. The V and J genes are TRBV9 and TRBJ2-5; D is perhaps TRBD1 (6 bases). Germline V gene sequence: CDR1 SGDLS, CDR2 YYNGEE. The CDR3 spans 16 residues. Trimming cost V 0 bases and J 3 bases, with 15 bases left between them. This CDR3 is CASSVGVGGREETQYF. CDR3 in DNA: TGTGCCAGCAGCGTAGGTGTAGGGGGACGGGAAGAGACCCAGTACTTC.

CDR3 DNA sequence: TGTGCCTGGAAGGGGGTTCGTGGCTACACCTTC. Translated: CAWKGVRGYTF. The V call is TRBV30, the J call TRBJ1-2; tentatively, D is TRBD1 (6 bases). Trimming cost V 4 bases and J 7 bases, with 10 bases left between them. The CDR3 extends over 11 amino acids. CDR1 GTSNPN and CDR2 SVGIG come from the germline V gene (reference sequence).

For the CDR3, the DNA is TGTGCCAGCAGTGAATTCGACGGCCGGAGGGTTGAAAAACTGTTTTTT. Its translation: CASSEFDGRRVEKLFF. The rearrangement uses TRBV25-1 and TRBJ1-4; no reliable D call. Germline-derived CDR1 and CDR2 are MGHDK and SYGVNS. The CDR3 has 16 residues. The V gene lost 1 base and the J gene lost 7 bases, with 16 bases spanning the gap. Looking up the rest from reference TRBV25-1 and TRBJ1-4 gives the full variable domain: EADIYQTPRYLVIGTGKKITLECSQTMGHDKMYWYQQDPGMELHLIHYSYGVNSTEKGDLSSESTVSRIRTEHFPLTLESARPSHTSQYLCASSEFDGRRVEKLFFGSGTQLSVL.

This clone came up a few times. V is TRBV7-2 and J is TRBJ2-7; 7 bases fit TRBD1. CDR3 length: 14 amino acids. The germline V gene encodes CDR1 SGHTA and CDR2 FQGNSA. Trimming removed 5 bases from V and 4 bases from J; junction bases left unmatched: 8. The CDR3 DNA sequence: TGTGCCAGCAGCACCCGACAGGGCCCGTACGAGCAGTACTTC. Translated: CASSTRQGPYEQYF.

The sample holds a few counts of this clone. This chain joins TRBV7-2 and TRBJ2-3, with 8 positions matching TRBD1. V shed 5 bases, J shed 1 base, and the junction held 5 bases outside the gene matches. The germline gives CDR1 SGHTA, CDR2 FQGNSA. The CDR3 has 15 amino acids. The CDR3 loop is CASSAGTGRTDTQYF. CDR3 DNA: TGTGCCAGCAGCGCAGGGACAGGCCGCACAGATACGCAGTATTTT.

This chain connects TRBV18 to TRBJ2-1, with TRBD2 matching over 14 bases. V shed 3 bases and J 6 bases; nucleotides not matched to a gene: 1. CDR1 and CDR2 (germline): KGHSH, LQKENI. CDR3 length: 15 residues. The CDR3 sequence: CASSPGLAGGNEQFF. The DNA for the CDR3 is TGTGCCAGCTCACCCGGACTAGCGGGAGGCAATGAGCAGTTCTTC.

This clone has a handful of counts. The rearrangement links TRBV19 to TRBJ1-5; 10 nucleotides agree with TRBD1. Germline-derived CDR1 and CDR2 are LNHDA and SQIVND (reference sequence). CDR3 length: 15 residues. Germline trimming cut 9 bases from V and 0 bases from J; bases unmatched to any gene: 5. The CDR3: CASGQGGGSNQPQHF. The CDR3 nucleotides read TGTGCCAGCGGACAGGGGGGTGGTAGCAATCAGCCCCAGCATTTT.